This T cell receptor beta chain was sequenced in a study of tumor-infiltrating lymphocytes in primary liver carcinoma. Notes on this clonotype: One end of the junction fails to match germline, which may point to a read error.

Using a constant-region primer together with ProtoScript II reverse transcriptase, TCR beta cDNA was made from around 0.55 ug of total RNA. Generation of the TCR beta libraries relied on three nested multiplex PCR rounds using slightly modified ARM-PCR. Both of the initial two PCR rounds ran for around 10 cycles and employed TRBV1-TRBV30 forward primers alongside a C-beta reverse primer. TCRdb reprocessed the multiplex PCR reads with MiXCR, giving one entry per CDR3 protein. The sample shows about 21,000 distinct CDR3 sequences, 75% to 80% of them seen only once. From unsorted bulk tissue weighing about 18-30 mg, DNA and RNA were co-extracted. The V gene's germline CDR1 is MNHEY and CDR2 SVGEGT. CDR3 size: 15 residues.

The chain combines TRBV6-2 or TRBV6-3 with TRBJ1-5; no clear D. Sequencing input: liver tumor tissue from sampling region 1. Subset noted: tumor region T1, superior pole. This TCR came from a woman aged 25 to 39 with primary liver carcinoma and hepatitis B virus infection. The CDR3 loop is CASIMDGFGNQPQHF. The CDR3 nucleotides read TGTGCTAGCATTATGGACGGTTTTGGTAATCAGCCCCAGCATTTT.